The 19 T cell receptor beta chains listed next were all sequenced from one sample in a study of vaccination and CD4 T cells after COVID-19. This sample's treatment: roughly ten-day PBMC culture with coronavirus spike peptide pools or control peptides (ViraFEST assay). The unexposed donor's CD4+ T cells were collected before the COVID-19 pandemic (2011-2018). For these receptors, no antigen is known. With the Oncomine TCR Beta short-read assay, DNA from cultured CD4+ T cells was sequenced. Genomic DNA extraction was carried out from cultured CD4+ T cells. Via MiXCR, TCRdb re-called the PCR reads, giving one row per CDR3 protein. The top ten clones hold about 14% of a sample with approximately 9,300 distinct CDR3 sequences, about 39% of them seen once. Sequencing was done on a sample of CD4+ T cells from blood, cultured in vitro. The receptors here all came from a human donor in good health.

This clonotype was counted between two and nine times. The rearrangement links TRBV20-1 to TRBJ2-5, with D possibly matching TRBD1 (6 bases). The germline V and J ends were trimmed by 3 bases and 2 bases, with 13 bases remaining between them. This CDR3 contains 14 residues. Per the germline V gene, CDR1 is DFQATT and CDR2 is SNEGSKA (reference sequence). CDR3 bases: TGCAGTGCTAGTGCAGGGGCCTCTCAAGAGACCCAGTACTTC. Encoded protein: CSASAGASQETQYF.

This clonotype appeared a few times. The gene calls are TRBV20-1 and TRBJ1-1; D gene unclear. V was trimmed by 0 bases and J by 1 base, leaving 6 bases between them. Germline V lookup: CDR1 DFQATT, CDR2 SNEGSKA (reference sequence). This CDR3 contains 13 residues. Here the CDR3 reads CSARDRQNTEAFF. The CDR3 region has the DNA TGCAGTGCTAGAGATCGACAGAACACTGAAGCTTTCTTT.

The rearrangement links TRBV5-1 to TRBJ2-5; tentatively, D is TRBD2 (6 bases). V lost 3 bases to trimming and J lost 10 bases, with 16 bases between them. This CDR3 comprises 13 residues. Germline CDR1 and CDR2: SGHRS and YFSETQ. The CDR3 loop reads CASSSGVEGDQYF. In DNA form, the CDR3 reads TGCGCCAGCAGCTCCGGGGTGGAGGGCGACCAGTACTTC.

This rearrangement joins TRBV5-4 to TRBJ2-1; 7 positions match TRBD1. Germline V gives CDR1 SGHNT, CDR2 YYREEE (reference sequence). The CDR3 sequence is 16 residues long. After removal of 0 bases from V and 2 bases from J, the junction contained 5 bases not matched to a gene. The CDR3 protein is CASSLADRVAYNEQFF. CDR3 in DNA: TGTGCCAGCAGCTTGGCCGACAGGGTCGCCTACAATGAGCAGTTCTTC.

This clonotype has more than one count but fewer than ten. The chain links TRBV20-1 to TRBJ1-2; 9 bases fit TRBD1. The germline gives CDR1 DFQATT, CDR2 SNEGSKA (reference sequence). The CDR3 runs to 15 residues. J gave up 3 bases and V 0 bases, and 5 bases lay outside the gene matches. The CDR3 is CSARELQGAYYGYTF. Written as DNA, the CDR3 is TGCAGTGCTAGAGAGTTACAGGGGGCGTACTATGGCTACACCTTC.

This chain uses TRBV7-3 with TRBJ2-2, with D hard to call. Trimming cost V 4 bases and J 4 bases, with 10 bases left between them. Germline V CDR1 and CDR2: SGHTA, FQGTGA. The CDR3 totals 14 residues. The CDR3 is CASSSSVGTGELFF. CDR3 nucleotides: TGTGCCAGCAGCTCAAGTGTGGGCACCGGGGAGCTGTTTTTT.

This clonotype is medium-sized (0.01 to 0.1%) within its sample. The chain employs TRBV4-3 and TRBJ2-2; no definite D call. The ends were cut back, 0 bases at V and 7 bases at J, with 9 bases in the middle. The CDR3 covers 14 residues. The germline V gene has CDR1 LGHNA and CDR2 YSLEER. CDR3 DNA: TGCGCCAGCAGCCAAGATGGTCGTATCGGGGAGCTGTTTTTT. The encoded protein is CASSQDGRIGELFF.

J is TRBJ1-5 and V is TRBV7-8; D perhaps matches TRBD1 (6 bases). Trimming removed 2 bases from V and 7 bases from J, with 9 bases in between. Germline V gene sequence: CDR1 SGHVS, CDR2 FQNEAQ. The CDR3 covers 13 residues. CDR3 DNA sequence: TGTGCCAGCAGCTTACACAGGGACCAGCCCCAGCATTTT. Its protein is CASSLHRDQPQHF. The complete variable domain, with remaining parts taken from reference TRBV7-8 and TRBJ1-5, reads GAGVSQSPRYKVAKRGQDVALRCDPISGHVSLFWYQQALGQGPEFLTYFQNEAQLDKSGLPSDRFFAERPEGSVSTLKIQRTQQEDSAVYLCASSLHRDQPQHFGDGTRLSIL.

The CDR3 is CSAGRLAVRSEQFF. In DNA form, the CDR3 reads TGCAGTGCTGGTCGACTAGCGGTAAGGAGTGAGCAGTTCTTC. The V gene is TRBV20-1, the J gene TRBJ2-1; 9 positions agree with TRBD2. The junction had 11 bases not matched to a gene; V was cut back by 5 bases and J by 9 bases. Germline assignment: CDR1 DFQATT and CDR2 SNEGSKA (reference sequence). The CDR3 contains 14 residues.

This clonotype was recorded only once. This chain joins TRBV5-8 and TRBJ2-1; no definite D call. CDR3 length equals 14 residues. Germline values: CDR1 SGHTS, CDR2 YDEGEE. Deletions cut 2 bases from V and 3 bases from J, with 9 bases between. The DNA of the CDR3 is TGTGCCAGCAGCTTTGGGATCAGCTACAATGAGCAGTTCTTC. Its translation: CASSFGISYNEQFF.

The sample holds a few counts of this clonotype. The chain combines TRBV28 with TRBJ1-5; perhaps TRBD1 as D (6 bases). The CDR3 is 16 residues long. The germline gives CDR1 MDHEN, CDR2 SYDVKM. Trimming took off 6 bases at V and 5 bases at J, with 20 bases between the two ends. The CDR3 is CASSLAFWGGDQPQHF. CDR3 DNA sequence: TGTGCCAGCAGCCTTGCGTTTTGGGGGGGCGATCAGCCCCAGCATTTT.

The V gene is TRBV7-2, the J gene TRBJ1-6, with D unresolved. The CDR3 has 14 residues. V was trimmed by 6 bases and J by 4 bases, leaving 10 bases between them. CDR1 and CDR2 from the germline V gene are SGHTA and FQGNSA. CDR3 sequence reads: CASSEGDYNSPLHF. CDR3 coding DNA: TGTGCCAGCAGTGAAGGAGATTATAATTCACCCCTCCACTTT.

J is TRBJ2-1 and V is TRBV27; D is ambiguous. From germline, CDR1 is MNHEY and CDR2 SMNVEV (reference sequence). Trimming cost V 0 bases and J 12 bases, with 9 bases left between them. This CDR3 region has 12 residues. As DNA, the CDR3 is TGTGCCAGCAGTTTATCGGGTACGACGCAGTTCTTC. As protein: CASSLSGTTQFF.

This chain connects TRBV18 to TRBJ1-1, with 7 bases aligning to TRBD1. This CDR3 has 17 amino acids. Trimming cost V 5 bases and J 6 bases; bases outside gene matches: 18. The germline V gene encodes CDR1 KGHSH and CDR2 LQKENI. CDR3 sequence reads: CASSSYRGVTSEAEAFF. The CDR3 DNA reads as TGTGCCAGCTCATCGTACAGGGGAGTCACTTCGGAGGCTGAAGCTTTCTTT.

The chain couples TRBV28 to TRBJ2-2; possibly TRBD2 for D (6 bases). V lost 7 bases to trimming and J lost 5 bases, with 20 bases between them. Germline V lookup: CDR1 MDHEN, CDR2 SYDVKM. This CDR3 has 16 amino acids. The CDR3 bases are TGTGCCAGCATCAAGGGGACTGGAGGGAGGACCGGGGAGCTGTTTTTT. This encodes CASIKGTGGRTGELFF. The full variable domain, with the rest looked up from reference TRBV28 and TRBJ2-2, is DVKVTQSSRYLVKRTGEKVFLECVQDMDHENMFWYRQDPGLGLRLIYFSYDVKMKEKGDIPEGYSVSREKKERFSLILESASTNQTSMYLCASIKGTGGRTGELFFGEGSRLTVL.

The genes are TRBV6-5 and TRBJ1-1, with unresolved D. V lost 4 bases and J 4 bases, leaving 10 bases between the germline ends. Germline V gene data show CDR1 as MNHEY and CDR2 as SVGAGI. CDR3 size: 13 residues. The CDR3 sequence is CASSWGASTEAFF. The CDR3 bases are TGTGCCAGCAGTTGGGGAGCTAGCACTGAAGCTTTCTTT.

This clonotype was counted a few times. V usage is TRBV7-3 and J usage is TRBJ1-1; a possible D gene is TRBD1 (6 bases). Per the germline V gene, CDR1 is SGHTA and CDR2 is FQGTGA. There are 16 residues in the CDR3. Trimming pared 4 bases from V and 1 base from J, leaving 16 bases between. CDR3 bases: TGTGCCAGCAGCTCCAGGGGCCCGATTCAGAACACTGAAGCTTTCTTT. It translates to CASSSRGPIQNTEAFF.

V usage is TRBV6-2 or TRBV6-3 and J usage is TRBJ2-3; D remains ambiguous. This CDR3 has 15 residues. V lost 5 bases and J lost 6, with 18 bases in between. Germline V gives CDR1 MNHEY, CDR2 SVGEGT. The CDR3, as DNA: TGTGCCAGCAGTCCTCGTGTTCCCAACGGGGATACGCAGTATTTT. The encoded protein is CASSPRVPNGDTQYF.

V gene TRBV12-3 or TRBV12-4 combines with J gene TRBJ2-7, with D possibly matching TRBD2 (5 bases). The CDR3 contains 11 residues. Trimming shortened V by 7 bases and J by 6 bases, and 10 bases separated the two germline ends. The CDR3 here is CASTSRGEQYF. CDR3 DNA: TGTGCCAGCACCTCTCGGGGCGAGCAGTACTTC.